These 31 T cell receptor beta chains came from one sample sequenced in a study of long-term antiretroviral therapy in people with HIV. Running of the v3.0 immunoSEQ assay took place at survey level. TCRdb's table, derived via immunoSEQ multiplex PCR, lists solely in-frame clones and lacks some. The data show under 50,000 clones, 65% to 90% seen once. The source was unsorted PBMCs, collected just before starting antiretroviral therapy. Receptors were obtained from a woman younger than 35 with HIV.

This clone appeared once. This sequence joins TRBV7-9 and TRBJ2-4; possible D gene TRBD2, 6 bases. Trimming stripped 4 bases from V and 16 bases from J, with 14 bases between. Germline values: CDR1 SEHNR, CDR2 FQNEAQ (reference sequence). The CDR3 sequence is 11 residues long. CDR3 sequence: CASSSGLKFYF. As DNA, the CDR3 is TGTGCCAGCAGCTCCGGACTAAAATTCTACTTC.

This sequence joins TRBV5-8 and TRBJ1-3; D gene unclear. Deletions cut 2 bases from V and 0 bases from J, with 9 bases between. The germline gives CDR1 SGHTS, CDR2 YDEGEE. The length of the CDR3 is 15 residues. The CDR3 region has the DNA TGTGCCAGCAGCTTTTCGGGTAGCTCTGGAAACACCATATATTTT. It codes for CASSFSGSSGNTIYF.

This chain joins TRBV7-9 and TRBJ1-3; 8 positions match TRBD1. Germline assignment: CDR1 SEHNR and CDR2 FQNEAQ (reference sequence). The CDR3 extends over 16 amino acids. J was trimmed by 4 bases and V by 1 base; bases with no gene match: 6. CDR3 sequence (DNA): TGTGCCAGCAGCTTAGTGATCGGACAGGGAGGAAACACCATATATTTT. This gives the protein CASSLVIGQGGNTIYF.

The chain couples TRBV7-6 to TRBJ2-5, with no clear D. Looked up from germline, CDR1 is SGHVS and CDR2 is FNYEAQ. The CDR3 length is 14 residues. V was cut by 1 base and J by 1 base, with 7 bases left in between. The CDR3 DNA reads TGTGCCAGCAGCTTAGGACGGTCCCAAGAGACCCAGTACTTC. As protein: CASSLGRSQETQYF.

CDR3 protein: CASSSMNTEAFF. Here the CDR3 DNA reads TGTGCCAGTAGTAGTATGAACACTGAAGCTTTCTTT. This rearrangement joins TRBV19 to TRBJ1-1; no clear D. The germline V and J ends were trimmed by 4 bases and 0 bases, with 3 bases remaining between them. Germline CDR1 LNHDA, CDR2 SQIVND (reference sequence). The CDR3 runs to 12 residues.

CDR3: CASSPGGQDQETQYF. The DNA for the CDR3 is TGTGCCAGCAGCCCAGGAGGGCAGGATCAAGAGACCCAGTACTTC. This rearrangement joins TRBV21-1 to TRBJ2-5; the DNA was not compared with TRBD2, the D call given in the table. TRBV21-1 is reported as a pseudogene. This CDR3 is 15 amino acids long.

In DNA, the CDR3 is TGTGCCAGCAGCCCGACTCCTGGACAGGGAAAAAGCTACGAGCAGTACTTC. This codes for CASSPTPGQGKSYEQYF. V gene TRBV27 combines with J gene TRBJ2-7; 8 bases are a match to TRBD1. The CDR3 runs 17 residues. J lost 3 bases, V lost 6 bases, and 16 bases had no gene match. CDR1 and CDR2 from the germline V gene are MNHEY and SMNVEV (reference sequence).

The chain recombines TRBV7-3 with TRBJ2-1; 9 nucleotides match TRBD2. The germline CDR1 and CDR2 sequences are SGHTA and FQGTGA. With V trimmed by 2 bases and J by 7 bases, 15 bases remained unmatched. The CDR3 consists of 18 residues. For the CDR3, the DNA is TGTGCCAGCAGCTTAGGCGTGATAGCGGGAGTTGCGGTGAATGAGCAGTTCTTC. It translates to CASSLGVIAGVAVNEQFF.

This chain joins TRBV27 and TRBJ2-7; 10 nucleotides agree with TRBD1. The CDR3 contains 14 residues. Germline CDR1 MNHEY, CDR2 SMNVEV (reference sequence). Trimming removed 6 bases from V and 2 bases from J; junction bases left unmatched: 4. The DNA of the CDR3 is TGTGCCAGCAGGAAGACAGGGGGCACCTACGAGCAGTACTTC. It specifies CASRKTGGTYEQYF.

This clone was seen just once. The chain recombines TRBV6-4 with TRBJ2-1; D is undetermined. The CDR3 extends over 16 amino acids. The germline V and J ends were trimmed by 3 bases and 3 bases, with 15 bases remaining between them. Germline CDR1 MRHNA, CDR2 SNTAGT. This chain's CDR3 is CASSDIPEAFYNEQFF. In DNA, the CDR3 is TGTGCCAGCAGTGATATACCCGAGGCGTTCTACAATGAGCAGTTCTTC.

This clone has only one observation. The chain links TRBV19 to TRBJ1-2; D uncertain. Trimming pared 2 bases from V and 5 bases from J, leaving 24 bases between. This CDR3 is 18 amino acids long. The germline CDR1 and CDR2 sequences are LNHDA and SQIVND (reference sequence). The CDR3 nucleotides are TGTGCCAGTAGTATATGGGCCGGGGAAGCACTCCTCGGTTATGGCTACACCTTC. Protein product: CASSIWAGEALLGYGYTF.

The chain links TRBV5-1 to TRBJ2-3; 12 nucleotides line up with TRBD2. The germline V gene has CDR1 SGHRS and CDR2 YFSETQ. This CDR3 has 19 amino acids. Trimming removed 0 bases from V and 4 bases from J; junction bases left unmatched: 12. Here the CDR3 reads CASSLDTLGLAGFSDTQYF. The CDR3 DNA reads TGCGCCAGCAGCTTGGACACGTTAGGACTAGCGGGATTCTCAGATACGCAGTATTTT.

CDR3 sequence reads: CASSYTGQPQHF. In DNA, the CDR3 is TGTGCCAGCAGTTACACCGGTCAGCCCCAGCATTTT. This rearrangement joins TRBV27 to TRBJ1-5; D is uncertain. The CDR3 spans 12 residues. The V gene's germline CDR1 is MNHEY and CDR2 SMNVEV (reference sequence). V was shortened by 4 bases and J by 6 bases, with 7 bases between the two germline ends.

The chain combines TRBV6-1 with TRBJ1-2; no firm D call. Germline V gene lookup returns CDR1 MNHNS and CDR2 SASEGT. CDR3 size: 14 residues. V gave up 5 bases and J gave up 0 bases, with 10 bases separating them. CDR3 nucleotides: TGTGCCAGCAGTACGAGCTTGGCTAACTATGGCTACACCTTC. It specifies CASSTSLANYGYTF.

The chain carries TRBV19 and TRBJ2-1, with TRBD2 matching 12 bases. The CDR3 loop spans 16 amino acids. V trimming: 4 bases; J trimming: 4 bases; junction bases outside the gene matches: 5. Germline V lookup: CDR1 LNHDA, CDR2 SQIVND (reference sequence). CDR3 region: CASSSRTSGEYNEQFF. CDR3 DNA: TGTGCCAGTAGTAGCAGGACTAGCGGGGAGTACAATGAGCAGTTCTTC.

The chain uses TRBV28 and TRBJ1-2; D unclear. This CDR3 has 12 amino acids. V was cut by 5 bases and J by 8 bases, with 12 bases left in between. Germline CDR1 and CDR2: MDHEN and SYDVKM. CDR3 bases: TGTGCCAGCAGTCTAGAAATGGGAGGCTACACCTTC. It specifies CASSLEMGGYTF.

This chain joins TRBV15 and TRBJ2-7, with 7 bases identical to TRBD2. Losses at the gene ends were 6 bases for V and 5 bases for J; bases not matched to a gene: 7. CDR1 is LNHNV and CDR2 is YYDKDF in the germline V gene (reference sequence). The CDR3 totals 13 residues. The CDR3 is CATRVAGVDEQYF. The CDR3 DNA sequence: TGTGCCACCAGGGTCGCGGGAGTCGACGAGCAGTACTTC.

The rearrangement links TRBV6-5 to TRBJ2-7, with 8 bases identical to TRBD1. Per the germline V gene, CDR1 is MNHEY and CDR2 is SVGAGI. CDR3 length: 12 amino acids. After removal of 5 bases from V and 7 bases from J, the junction contained 4 bases not matched to a gene. CDR3 region: CASSRTGPEQYF. The DNA for the CDR3 is TGTGCCAGCAGTCGGACAGGGCCGGAGCAGTACTTC.

The chain uses TRBV28 and TRBJ1-2, with TRBD1 matching 9 bases. With V trimmed by 7 bases and J by 4 bases, 1 base remained unmatched. The length of the CDR3 is 12 residues. The germline CDR1 and CDR2 sequences are MDHEN and SYDVKM. The DNA for the CDR3 is TGTGCCAGCATGACAGGGGGCTATGGCTACACCTTC. Encoded protein: CASMTGGYGYTF.

The gene calls are TRBV28 and TRBJ2-1; no reliable D call. V was shortened by 8 bases and J by 7 bases, with 27 bases between the two germline ends. This CDR3 region has 17 residues. The germline V gene encodes CDR1 MDHEN and CDR2 SYDVKM. CDR3 DNA sequence: TGTGCCAGCTGGAATAATTTATTAGCACTTCCTTTGAATGAGCAGTTCTTC. Translating gives CASWNNLLALPLNEQFF.

The chain employs TRBV6-1 and TRBJ2-7; TRBD2 matches at 7 bases. The CDR3 has 14 amino acids. Germline V CDR1 and CDR2: MNHNS, SASEGT. The J segment lost 1 base and the V segment lost 4 bases, leaving 4 bases of the junction unmatched. The CDR3 sequence is CASSGELASYEQYF. CDR3 bases: TGTGCCAGCAGTGGGGAACTAGCGTCCTACGAGCAGTACTTC.

This chain joins TRBV9 and TRBJ1-3; TRBD1 might be the D (6 bases). Trimming took 3 bases from V and 3 from J, leaving 7 bases between them. Germline-derived CDR1 and CDR2 are SGDLS and YYNGEE. This CDR3 has 13 amino acids. CDR3 nucleotides: TGTGCCAGCAGCGGAGGGGGTGGAAACACCATATATTTT. Its protein product is CASSGGGGNTIYF.

V and J are TRBV21-1 and TRBJ1-2. TRBV21-1 is given as a pseudogene. The CDR3 is 17 residues long. The CDR3 DNA is TGTGCCAGCAGCAAAGCGGGGGGGGCCAGGCAAAACTATGGCTACACCTTC. Translating gives CASSKAGGARQNYGYTF.

The gene calls are TRBV18 and TRBJ2-7; 7 bases are a match to TRBD1. The V segment lost 6 bases and the J segment 2 bases; nucleotides outside the gene matches: 10. From germline, CDR1 is KGHSH and CDR2 LQKENI. The CDR3 is made up of 15 amino acids. CDR3 DNA sequence: TGTGCCAGCTCTCTGTACAGGGGCGCAACCTACGAGCAGTACTTC. Translating it yields CASSLYRGATYEQYF.

The genes are TRBV7-9 and TRBJ2-7, with unresolved D. This CDR3 region has 11 residues. Trimming left V 5 bases short and J 2 bases short, with 4 bases between. Germline V gives CDR1 SEHNR, CDR2 FQNEAQ (reference sequence). Written as DNA, the CDR3 is TGTGCCAGCAGCGGAGCCTACGAGCAGTACTTC. Protein product: CASSGAYEQYF.

The gene calls are TRBV11-2 and TRBJ2-7; the D gene could be TRBD1 or TRBD2 (5 bases each). V lost 1 base, J lost 6 bases, and 10 bases lay in between. The CDR3 sequence is 13 residues long. Germline loops: CDR1 SGHAT, CDR2 FQNNGV. CDR3 region: CASSLVGDGEQYF. The CDR3 DNA sequence: TGTGCCAGCAGCTTAGTTGGGGACGGCGAGCAGTACTTC.

V gene TRBV5-1 combines with J gene TRBJ2-5; a possible D gene is TRBD1 (6 bases). The germline gives CDR1 SGHRS, CDR2 YFSETQ. This CDR3 spans 17 amino acids. V shed 0 bases and J shed 0 bases, with 15 bases lying between them. CDR3 bases: TGCGCCAGCAGCTTGGCCACGCAGGGGCGACACCAAGAGACCCAGTACTTC. This encodes CASSLATQGRHQETQYF.

This clone was recorded only once. J is TRBJ2-3 and V is TRBV10-2; TRBD2 matches 13 bases. From germline, CDR1 is WSHSY and CDR2 SAAADI. Trimming took 3 bases from V and 0 from J; bases not matched to a gene: 15. The CDR3 runs to 21 residues. CDR3 DNA: TGCGCCAGCAGTGACCGTCCCGGGACTAGCGGGATCATTTCTAGCACAGATACGCAGTATTTT. Its translation is CASSDRPGTSGIISSTDTQYF.

The genes are TRBV25-1 and TRBJ1-2; the D is unclear. Trimming removed 4 bases at V and 8 bases at J, with 17 bases between. This CDR3 is 14 amino acids long. The germline V gene has CDR1 MGHDK and CDR2 SYGVNS. The CDR3: CASSAGAQALGYTF. CDR3 nucleotides: TGTGCCAGCAGTGCGGGAGCCCAGGCCTTGGGCTACACCTTC.

This chain joins TRBV18 and TRBJ1-4; TRBD1 matches 10 bases. Germline V lookup: CDR1 KGHSH, CDR2 LQKENI. CDR3 length: 21 residues. V trimming: 3 bases; J trimming: 1 base; junction bases outside the gene matches: 17. The CDR3 nucleotides read TGTGCCAGCTCACCCCCGCGACAGGGGGCGCTTAGGGTCGGAACTAATGAAAAACTGTTTTTT. Translating gives CASSPPRQGALRVGTNEKLFF.

V and J are TRBV7-8 and TRBJ1-2; possibly TRBD1 for D (6 bases). With 1 base removed from V and 6 bases from J, the gap between germline ends came to 6 bases. CDR1 and CDR2 from the germline V gene are SGHVS and FQNEAQ. This CDR3 has 12 amino acids. CDR3 bases: TGTGCCAGCAGCTTAGAGGGGGATGGCTACACCTTC. Residues: CASSLEGDGYTF.